The 13 T cell receptor beta chains given below trace back to one sample, sequenced in a study of T cell repertoires in urothelial bladder cancer. The protocol was immunoSEQ multiplex PCR, while the TCRdb copy is restricted to in-frame clones and leaves out a portion. The table lists several thousand clones, about three fifths of them singletons, with approximately 30% in the top ten. The sequencing sample was made of tumor-infiltrating cells from bladder cancer. Receptors originate from a human donor with urothelial carcinoma.

The chain is built from TRBV9 and TRBJ1-2; TRBD1 matches at 7 bases. The V gene end was trimmed by 4 bases and the J gene end by 8 bases; junction bases not matched to a gene: 5. In germline, CDR1 is SGDLS, CDR2 YYNGEE. CDR3 length equals 12 residues. CDR3 region: CASSTTGEGYTF. The CDR3 DNA reads TGTGCCAGCAGCACAACAGGGGAGGGCTACACCTTC.

The genes are TRBV11-2 and TRBJ1-2, with 8 nucleotides matching TRBD1. Germline values: CDR1 SGHAT, CDR2 FQNNGV. Trimming removed 5 bases from V and 7 bases from J; junction bases left unmatched: 6. The CDR3 consists of 13 residues. CDR3 bases: TGTGCCAGCAGCACAGACAGGGGTAGTGGCTACACCTTC. It codes for CASSTDRGSGYTF.

V and J are TRBV29-1 and TRBJ2-2, with D perhaps TRBD1 (5 bases). From germline, CDR1 is SQVTM and CDR2 ANQGSEA. With 6 bases removed from V and 6 bases from J, the gap between germline ends came to 14 bases. The CDR3 runs 13 residues. CDR3 loop: CSVVLTVPGELFF. As DNA, the CDR3 is TGCAGCGTCGTATTGACAGTGCCCGGGGAGCTGTTTTTT.

The chain recombines TRBV6-1 with TRBJ1-2; maybe TRBD1 (6 bases). There are 14 residues in the CDR3. Per the germline V gene, CDR1 is MNHNS and CDR2 is SASEGT. The germline V and J ends were trimmed by 2 bases and 5 bases, with 12 bases remaining between them. CDR3 DNA sequence: TGTGCCAGCAGTGAAACCAGGACAGTTTATGGCTACACCTTC. It translates to CASSETRTVYGYTF.

The chain couples TRBV5-8 to TRBJ1-1, with D possibly TRBD1 on 6 matching bases. Looked up from germline, CDR1 is SGHTS and CDR2 is YDEGEE. The CDR3 has 14 residues. Trimming removed 0 bases from V and 9 bases from J, with 15 bases in between. For the CDR3, the DNA is TGTGCCAGCAGCTTGGCCATGTCAGGGGTAAAAGCTTTCTTT. Protein: CASSLAMSGVKAFF.

The chain has TRBV19 and TRBJ2-2; the D is unclear. Germline lookup yields CDR1 LNHDA and CDR2 SQIVND (reference sequence). V gave up 3 bases and J gave up 0 bases, with 11 bases separating them. This CDR3 is 16 amino acids long. The CDR3 nucleotides read TGTGCCAGTAGTATGACATTCGGTTCGAACACCGGGGAGCTGTTTTTT. Protein sequence: CASSMTFGSNTGELFF.

V usage is TRBV28 and J usage is TRBJ1-5, with 7 bases fitting TRBD1. The CDR3 loop spans 16 amino acids. V trimming: 6 bases; J trimming: 6 bases; junction bases outside the gene matches: 14. Germline V CDR1 and CDR2: MDHEN, SYDVKM. CDR3: CASSLTGAAGGQPQHF. In DNA, the CDR3 is TGTGCCAGCAGCCTTACAGGGGCCGCCGGGGGTCAGCCCCAGCATTTT.

This clone is categorized as medium-sized. The chain couples TRBV2 to TRBJ2-7; TRBD1 matches 7 bases. Trimming removed 10 bases from V and 2 bases from J; junction bases left unmatched: 8. Germline V lookup: CDR1 SNHLY, CDR2 FYNNEI. The CDR3 covers 13 residues. CDR3 bases: TGTGCCACCTCCGGGACAGAAGCCTACGAGCAGTACTTC. Amino acid sequence: CATSGTEAYEQYF.

CDR3 nucleotides: TGTGCCAGCAGCTTAATCGGTCCAACCAGAGCTAGCTATGGCTACACCTTC. It translates to CASSLIGPTRASYGYTF. The chain is built from TRBV7-9 and TRBJ1-2; no reliable D call. Per the germline V gene, CDR1 is SEHNR and CDR2 is FQNEAQ (reference sequence). The CDR3 runs 17 residues. Trimming took off 2 bases at V and 4 bases at J, with 20 bases between the two ends.

The rearrangement links TRBV4-2 to TRBJ2-3; 7 bases match TRBD2. The CDR3 is 16 residues long. The germline V gene has CDR1 LGHNA and CDR2 YNFKEQ. V was clipped by 4 bases and J by 5 bases; unmatched bases: 12. The CDR3: CASSLRTSHPLDTQYF. As DNA, the CDR3 is TGTGCCAGCAGCCTACGGACTAGTCATCCCCTAGATACGCAGTATTTT.

The chain links TRBV10-1 to TRBJ2-1, with 7 nucleotides matching TRBD1. The CDR3 consists of 18 residues. The J segment lost 6 bases and the V segment lost 3 bases, leaving 17 bases of the junction unmatched. CDR1 is WNHNN and CDR2 is SYGVQD in the germline V gene (reference sequence). The CDR3: CASSDSRDSRFSPNEQFF. CDR3 sequence (DNA): TGCGCCAGCAGTGATTCAAGGGACAGCAGGTTCAGTCCCAATGAGCAGTTCTTC.

The chain employs TRBV19 and TRBJ2-3; D perhaps matches TRBD2 (5 bases). Trimming shortened V by 3 bases and J by 4 bases, and 14 bases separated the two germline ends. CDR3 length equals 15 residues. CDR1 and CDR2 (germline): LNHDA, SQIVND (reference sequence). This chain's CDR3 is CASSIGGRLPDTQYF. Written as DNA, the CDR3 is TGTGCCAGTAGTATTGGAGGAAGACTTCCAGATACGCAGTATTTT.

This clone was observed a single time. The chain employs TRBV30 and TRBJ2-1, with a tentative D call TRBD1 (6 bases). Deletions cut 2 bases from V and 10 bases from J, with 12 bases between. The V gene's germline CDR1 is GTSNPN and CDR2 SVGIG (reference sequence). This CDR3 region has 12 residues. CDR3 sequence (DNA): TGTGCCTGGAGTATCCGCCAGGGGGAGCAGTTCTTC. Residues: CAWSIRQGEQFF.